This record looks at one T cell receptor (beta chain) sequence and its context. Its antigen is not identified. The length of the CDR3 is 15 residues. Trimming shortened V by 1 base and J by 4 bases, and 13 bases separated the two germline ends. Germline assignment: CDR1 SGHVS and CDR2 FQNEAQ. The data derive from a study of T cell repertoires in cytomegalovirus infection. Study information: Public TCR beta signatures were indicative of both CMV infection and a matching HLA type.

TCRdb fed the reads into MiXCR, producing one record per CDR3 protein. The table lists some 170,000 distinct CDR3 sequences, approximately 17% of them singletons. Overall study findings and caveats: The study identified carriers of CMV plus the relevant HLA from cumulative public TCR beta family frequency. The study found HLA-C-restricted CMV-specific TCR beta clonotypes dominating the ex vivo response.

This sequence joins TRBV7-8 and TRBJ1-2, with a tentative D call TRBD1 (5 bases). This TCR derives from a human donor in good health (CMV status not recorded). Some clones in this sample may be carry-over from other donors' samples. Sequenced material: CD8+ T cells from PBMCs. CDR3 nucleotides: TGTGCCAGCAGCTTAGGCGCTGGGGGGGGCTATGGCTACACCTTC. Translating it yields CASSLGAGGGYGYTF. The whole variable domain, filled in from reference TRBV7-8 and TRBJ1-2, reads GAGVSQSPRYKVAKRGQDVALRCDPISGHVSLFWYQQALGQGPEFLTYFQNEAQLDKSGLPSDRFFAERPEGSVSTLKIQRTQQEDSAVYLCASSLGAGGGYGYTFGSGTRLTVV.